This TCR beta chain comes out of a study of cytomegalovirus exposure and HLA in healthy donors. Study-wide results and limits: Using the classifier, cytomegalovirus status was reportedly diagnosed with high specificity and sensitivity. There were some public TCRs occurring in many donors, but most TCR sequences were rare. Cytomegalovirus-associated status was assigned to about 170 TCR beta chains.

The data were produced by immunoSEQ multiplex PCR, yet TCRdb's version contains in-frame clones alone and is incomplete. The sample records some 170,000 clones, around nine tenths being singletons. A note on this clone: The antigen is not known.

The study drew the donors from its roughly 120-subject validation cohort, separate from the approximately 700-subject first cohort. The V end was cut by 5 bases, the J end by 6 bases, with 14 bases between. The length of the CDR3 is 14 residues. Germline CDR1 and CDR2: SEHNR and FQNEAQ (reference sequence). V is TRBV7-9 and J is TRBJ1-5; no clear D gene. Material for sequencing was PBMCs. This TCR was sampled from a woman in her 30s in good health and CMV-seronegative. The CDR3: CASSRTPEVQPQHF. The CDR3 DNA follows: TGTGCCAGCAGCCGGACTCCTGAGGTTCAGCCCCAGCATTTT.